The rows below give T cell receptor beta chains drawn from one sample of a study of cytomegalovirus exposure and HLA in healthy donors. The data were produced by immunoSEQ multiplex PCR, yet TCRdb's version contains in-frame clones alone and is incomplete. The sample lists some 120,000 clones, approximately 77% occurring once. The sequenced material came from PBMCs. These TCRs come from a man between 18 and 29 years old in good health and CMV-seronegative. CDR3s include the opening cysteine and the closing phenylalanine or tryptophan. D genes are given only for firm matches. Clone size is stated in some rows and not others, as once, few, many or a class when expanded.

j_call: TRBJ1-4
d_call: TRBD1
clone_size: -
v_call: TRBV6-5
cdr3_aa: CASSYSGDREKLFF
cdr3_nt: TGTGCCAGCAGTTACTCTGGGGACAGGGAAAAACTGTTTTTT

j_call: TRBJ1-1
d_call: -
clone_size: few
v_call: TRBV6-1
cdr3_aa: CASSEQGNTEAFF
cdr3_nt: TGTGCCAGCAGTGAACAGGGGAACACTGAAGCTTTCTTT

j_call: TRBJ2-3
d_call: TRBD2
clone_size: -
v_call: TRBV7-2
cdr3_aa: CASSFPGGTQYF
cdr3_nt: TGTGCCAGCAGCTTTCCGGGGGGGACGCAGTATTTT

j_call: TRBJ1-1
d_call: -
clone_size: -
v_call: TRBV12-5
cdr3_aa: CASQDSYTEAFF
cdr3_nt: TGTGCTAGCCAAGACAGTTATACTGAAGCTTTCTTT

j_call: TRBJ1-1
d_call: TRBD1
clone_size: -
v_call: TRBV10-3
cdr3_aa: CAISENRGRNTEAFF
cdr3_nt: TGTGCCATCAGTGAGAACAGGGGTCGGAACACTGAAGCTTTCTTT

j_call: TRBJ2-3
d_call: -
clone_size: -
v_call: TRBV6-4
cdr3_aa: CASSESFGVLTDTQYF
cdr3_nt: TGTGCCAGCAGTGAAAGTTTCGGAGTCCTCACAGATACGCAGTATTTT

j_call: TRBJ1-1
d_call: -
clone_size: -
v_call: TRBV6-1
cdr3_aa: CAGRSGRFRTEAFF
cdr3_nt: TGTGCCGGTCGGAGCGGGCGATTTCGCACTGAAGCTTTCTTT

j_call: TRBJ1-2
d_call: -
clone_size: -
v_call: TRBV25-1
cdr3_aa: CASSEIAGQRGGYTF
cdr3_nt: TGTGCCAGCAGTGAGATCGCAGGGCAAAGGGGTGGCTACACCTTC

j_call: TRBJ2-5
d_call: TRBD1
clone_size: -
v_call: TRBV4-2
cdr3_aa: CASSQEGTGRGGTQYF
cdr3_nt: TGTGCCAGCAGCCAAGAGGGGACAGGGAGGGGGGGGACCCAGTACTTC

j_call: TRBJ1-6
d_call: -
clone_size: -
v_call: TRBV5-3
cdr3_aa: CARSSLRRVRSYNSPLHF
cdr3_nt: TGTGCCAGAAGCTCCCTGCGTAGAGTTCGCTCCTATAATTCACCCCTCCACTTT

j_call: TRBJ1-2
d_call: TRBD1
clone_size: -
v_call: TRBV7-2
cdr3_aa: CASSFKLQGDGGYTF
cdr3_nt: TGTGCCAGCAGCTTCAAACTACAGGGGGATGGAGGCTACACCTTC

j_call: TRBJ1-4
d_call: TRBD1
clone_size: -
v_call: TRBV7-9
cdr3_aa: CASSTDRESGEKLFF
cdr3_nt: TGTGCCAGCAGCACGGACAGGGAATCAGGTGAAAAACTGTTTTTT

j_call: TRBJ1-2
d_call: -
clone_size: -
v_call: TRBV20-1
cdr3_aa: CSASERVGYTF
cdr3_nt: TGCAGTGCTTCTGAGAGGGTTGGCTACACCTTC

j_call: TRBJ2-1
d_call: TRBD1
clone_size: -
v_call: TRBV7-3
cdr3_aa: CASSSQTGGEQFF
cdr3_nt: TGTGCCAGCAGCTCCCAGACAGGGGGTGAGCAGTTCTTC

j_call: TRBJ2-5
d_call: TRBD1
clone_size: -
v_call: TRBV9
cdr3_aa: CASSAGGQGVQETQYF
cdr3_nt: TGTGCCAGCAGCGCCGGGGGACAGGGGGTGCAAGAGACCCAGTACTTC

j_call: TRBJ2-7
d_call: -
clone_size: -
v_call: TRBV10-1
cdr3_aa: CASSESRVNEQYF
cdr3_nt: TGCGCCAGCAGTGAGTCTCGGGTCAACGAGCAGTACTTC

j_call: TRBJ2-7
d_call: -
clone_size: -
v_call: TRBV23-1
cdr3_aa: CASSQYKLEAYEQYF
cdr3_nt: TGCGCCAGCAGTCAATATAAGCTAGAGGCCTACGAGCAGTACTTC

j_call: TRBJ2-5
d_call: -
clone_size: -
v_call: TRBV15
cdr3_aa: CATSRDLRVRETQYF
cdr3_nt: TGTGCCACCAGCAGAGATCTGAGGGTGAGGGAGACCCAGTACTTC

j_call: TRBJ1-1
d_call: -
clone_size: -
v_call: TRBV7-9
cdr3_aa: CASSVDREAFF
cdr3_nt: TGTGCCAGCTCAGTCGACAGGGAAGCTTTCTTT

j_call: TRBJ1-1
d_call: -
clone_size: -
v_call: TRBV19
cdr3_aa: CASSINMNTEAFF
cdr3_nt: TGTGCCAGTAGTATCAACATGAACACTGAAGCTTTCTTT

j_call: TRBJ2-3
d_call: TRBD2
clone_size: -
v_call: TRBV7-2
cdr3_aa: CASSLGPGGGDTQYF
cdr3_nt: TGTGCCAGCAGCTTAGGCCCGGGGGGGGGCGATACGCAGTATTTT

j_call: TRBJ2-3
d_call: TRBD1
clone_size: -
v_call: TRBV6-5
cdr3_aa: CATGQGTDTQYF
cdr3_nt: TGTGCCACGGGACAGGGAACAGATACGCAGTATTTT

j_call: TRBJ1-1
d_call: -
clone_size: -
v_call: TRBV29-1
cdr3_aa: CSVEGASPWDTEAFF
cdr3_nt: TGCAGCGTTGAAGGGGCTTCCCCCTGGGACACTGAAGCTTTCTTT

j_call: TRBJ2-3
d_call: TRBD1
clone_size: -
v_call: TRBV7-8
cdr3_aa: CASSYRQGSSQYF
cdr3_nt: TGTGCCAGCAGCTATCGACAGGGGTCCTCGCAGTATTTT

j_call: TRBJ2-1
d_call: -
clone_size: few
v_call: TRBV5-6
cdr3_aa: CATSGWGDYNEQFF
cdr3_nt: TGTGCCACCTCGGGGTGGGGGGACTACAATGAGCAGTTCTTC

j_call: TRBJ1-1
d_call: TRBD1
clone_size: -
v_call: TRBV5-4
cdr3_aa: CASSEKDRKPEAFF
cdr3_nt: TGTGCCAGCAGCGAAAAGGACAGGAAGCCTGAAGCTTTCTTT

j_call: TRBJ2-1
d_call: -
clone_size: -
v_call: TRBV19
cdr3_aa: CASSIPAAYNEQFF
cdr3_nt: TGTGCCAGTAGTATCCCGGCGGCGTACAATGAGCAGTTCTTC

j_call: TRBJ1-3
d_call: TRBD1
clone_size: once
v_call: TRBV9
cdr3_aa: CASSVVGQGIPGNTIYF
cdr3_nt: TGTGCCAGCAGCGTAGTTGGACAGGGGATCCCGGGAAACACCATATATTTT

j_call: TRBJ1-4
d_call: TRBD1
clone_size: -
v_call: TRBV5-5
cdr3_aa: CASSLARTGRSEKLFF
cdr3_nt: TGTGCCAGCAGCTTGGCCAGGACAGGGAGAAGTGAAAAACTGTTTTTT

j_call: TRBJ2-1
d_call: TRBD2
clone_size: -
v_call: TRBV27
cdr3_aa: CASSSLAGSSYNEQFF
cdr3_nt: TGTGCCAGCAGTTCCTTAGCGGGGAGCTCCTACAATGAGCAGTTCTTC

j_call: TRBJ2-2
d_call: TRBD1
clone_size: -
v_call: TRBV11-1
cdr3_aa: CASSFADRGHTGELFF
cdr3_nt: TGTGCCAGCAGCTTCGCGGACAGGGGTCACACCGGGGAGCTGTTTTTT

j_call: TRBJ2-5
d_call: -
clone_size: -
v_call: TRBV5-1
cdr3_aa: CASSLAAGGETQYF
cdr3_nt: TGCGCCAGCAGCTTGGCGGCAGGAGGGGAGACCCAGTACTTC

j_call: TRBJ2-3
d_call: TRBD1
clone_size: -
v_call: TRBV2
cdr3_aa: CASSVSDDREIDTQYF
cdr3_nt: TGTGCCAGCAGTGTCTCGGACGACAGGGAGATAGATACGCAGTATTTT

j_call: TRBJ2-5
d_call: TRBD2
clone_size: -
v_call: TRBV14
cdr3_aa: CASSQDRSGGYQETQYF
cdr3_nt: TGTGCCAGCAGCCAAGATCGAAGCGGGGGGTACCAAGAGACCCAGTACTTC

j_call: TRBJ2-3
d_call: TRBD1
clone_size: -
v_call: TRBV11-2
cdr3_aa: CASSRLLGGGDTQYF
cdr3_nt: TGTGCCAGCAGCCGCCTTTTAGGGGGCGGAGATACGCAGTATTTT

j_call: TRBJ2-7
d_call: TRBD2
clone_size: -
v_call: TRBV5-5
cdr3_aa: CASSLVQQRGYEQYF
cdr3_nt: TGTGCCAGCAGCTTGGTTCAACAGCGGGGCTACGAGCAGTACTTC

j_call: TRBJ2-1
d_call: -
clone_size: -
v_call: TRBV7-2
cdr3_aa: CASSFRTGSGGNEQFF
cdr3_nt: TGTGCCAGCAGCTTCAGGACAGGGTCGGGGGGCAATGAGCAGTTCTTC

j_call: TRBJ2-7
d_call: TRBD1
clone_size: -
v_call: TRBV5-6
cdr3_aa: CASRPRGQGAGEQYF
cdr3_nt: TGTGCCAGCAGGCCCCGAGGACAGGGGGCAGGCGAGCAGTACTTC

j_call: TRBJ1-2
d_call: -
clone_size: -
v_call: TRBV5-6
cdr3_aa: CASSFSGLGYGYTF
cdr3_nt: TGTGCCAGCAGCTTTTCAGGGCTCGGCTATGGCTACACCTTC

j_call: TRBJ2-7
d_call: TRBD1
clone_size: -
v_call: TRBV5-4
cdr3_aa: CASSTPGKGAYNF
cdr3_nt: TGTGCCAGCAGCACCCCCGGGAAGGGGGCTTATAACTTC

j_call: TRBJ2-4
d_call: -
clone_size: -
v_call: TRBV10-1
cdr3_aa: CASSDGPNIQYF
cdr3_nt: TGCGCCAGCAGTGATGGGCCTAACATTCAGTACTTC

j_call: TRBJ2-3
d_call: -
clone_size: -
v_call: TRBV5-6
cdr3_aa: CASSLGRAQDTQYF
cdr3_nt: TGTGCCAGCAGCTTGGGCAGGGCCCAAGATACGCAGTATTTT

j_call: TRBJ1-1
d_call: -
clone_size: -
v_call: TRBV5-3
cdr3_aa: CARRAGVGNTEAFF
cdr3_nt: TGTGCCAGACGGGCGGGGGTGGGGAACACTGAAGCTTTCTTT

j_call: TRBJ2-1
d_call: TRBD1
clone_size: -
v_call: TRBV11-3
cdr3_aa: CASSSDRGFFNEQFF
cdr3_nt: TGTGCCAGCAGCTCCGACAGGGGATTTTTCAATGAGCAGTTCTTC

j_call: TRBJ2-7
d_call: TRBD1
clone_size: -
v_call: TRBV13
cdr3_aa: CASSQDRSSYEQYF
cdr3_nt: TGTGCCAGCAGTCAGGACAGGAGCTCCTACGAGCAGTACTTC